A selection of T cell receptor beta chains follows, all from one sample in a study of PD-1 blockade in classical Hodgkin lymphoma. Assay: immunoSEQ multiplex PCR; the TCRdb copy retains only in-frame clones and omits some. This table has 30,000 or so clones, approximately 70% appearing once. Sequencing was performed on peripheral blood mononuclear cells (PBMCs), taken before the second cycle of nivolumab. The receptors come from a human donor with classical Hodgkin lymphoma. Both conserved end residues are part of each CDR3. D genes are given only for firm matches. Size is omitted from some rows. Given values are once, few, many or a class for expanded clones.

d_call	clone_size	v_call	j_call	cdr3_length	cdr3_aa	cdr3_nt
TRBD2	-	TRBV30	TRBJ2-1	11	CAWSFSGSYFF	TGTGCCTGGAGTTTTAGCGGGAGCTATTTCTTC
-	once	TRBV7-9	TRBJ2-1	15	CASSPPADYLNEQFF	TGTGCCAGCAGCCCCCCGGCAGACTATCTCAATGAGCAGTTCTTC
-	-	TRBV7-2	TRBJ1-2	14	CASSLTGSRYGYTF	TGTGCCAGCAGCCTGACCGGCTCGCGCTATGGCTACACCTTC
-	-	TRBV18	TRBJ2-3	14	CASSPTVNTDTQYF	TGTGCCAGCTCACCAACAGTAAACACAGATACGCAGTATTTT
-	-	TRBV7-9	TRBJ1-4	13	CASSLEGNEKLFF	TGTGCCAGCAGCTTAGAAGGGAATGAAAAACTGTTTTTT
TRBD2	-	TRBV2	TRBJ2-2	15	CASRTSGVPTGELFF	TGTGCCAGCAGGACTAGCGGGGTACCCACCGGGGAGCTGTTTTTT
TRBD1	-	TRBV10-1	TRBJ2-7	15	CASSAGTGGSYEQYF	TGCGCCAGCAGTGCCGGGACAGGGGGGTCCTACGAGCAGTACTTC
-	-	TRBV19	TRBJ1-1	13	CASSTQTNTEAFF	TGTGCCAGTAGTACCCAGACGAACACTGAAGCTTTCTTT
-	once	TRBV29-1	TRBJ1-2	11	CSVWGSYGYTF	TGCAGCGTTTGGGGTAGCTATGGCTACACCTTC
-	-	TRBV5-1	TRBJ1-5	13	CASSLGSNQPQHF	TGCGCCAGCAGCTTGGGAAGCAATCAGCCCCAGCATTTT
-	-	TRBV30	TRBJ1-5	12	CAWSGYGQPQHF	TGTGCCTGGTCAGGGTATGGTCAGCCCCAGCATTTT
-	-	TRBV5-1	TRBJ1-4	15	CASSWFGDAGGKLFF	TGCGCCAGCAGCTGGTTCGGGGACGCCGGGGGGAAACTGTTTTTT
-	-	TRBV10-3	TRBJ1-3	16	CAISESVGISGNTIYF	TGTGCCATCAGTGAGTCAGTAGGGATCTCTGGAAACACCATATATTTT
-	-	TRBV9	TRBJ2-7	12	CASSAGAGEQYF	TGTGCCAGCAGCGCGGGGGCTGGGGAGCAGTACTTC
-	-	TRBV5-1	TRBJ1-3	16	CASSFDLGVAGNTIYF	TGCGCCAGCAGCTTTGATTTAGGGGTAGCTGGAAACACCATATATTTT
TRBD1	once	TRBV28	TRBJ2-2	15	CASSSRGRATGELFF	TGTGCCAGCAGTTCCAGGGGGCGGGCCACCGGGGAGCTGTTTTTT
-	-	TRBV27	TRBJ2-5	13	CASSLWGAETQYF	TGTGCCAGCAGTTTATGGGGGGCGGAGACCCAGTACTTC
-	-	TRBV2	TRBJ1-5	19	CASRPGAYGATPRNQPQHF	TGTGCCAGCAGGCCCGGGGCCTACGGGGCCACGCCTCGTAATCAGCCCCAGCATTTT
TRBD1	-	TRBV20-1	TRBJ2-3	11	CSASGTAVQYF	TGCAGTGCTTCCGGGACAGCAGTTCAGTATTTT
-	few	TRBV4-1	TRBJ1-1	14	CASSQEGRATEAFF	TGCGCCAGCAGCCAAGAGGGCAGAGCCACTGAAGCTTTCTTT
-	-	TRBV9	TRBJ1-1	14	CASSGPTGNTEAFF	TGTGCCAGCAGCGGCCCGACAGGGAACACTGAAGCTTTCTTT
-	-	TRBV7-9	TRBJ1-5	13	CASSPKDNQPQHF	TGTGCCAGCAGCCCCAAGGACAATCAGCCCCAGCATTTT
TRBD2	few	TRBV30	TRBJ2-2	15	CAWSFLAGNTGELFF	TGTGCCTGGAGTTTCCTAGCGGGGAACACCGGGGAGCTGTTTTTT
-	-	TRBV28	TRBJ2-5	19	CASSSSEGLAGGLDETQYF	-
-	-	TRBV2	TRBJ2-1	12	CASGYSYNEQFF	TGTGCCAGCGGGTACAGCTACAATGAGCAGTTCTTC
-	-	TRBV5-1	TRBJ1-1	13	CASSLVAETEAFF	TGCGCCAGCAGCTTGGTGGCGGAGACTGAAGCTTTCTTT
-	-	TRBV5-1	TRBJ2-1	14	CASSLGDLNNEQFF	TGCGCCAGCAGCTTGGGGGACCTGAACAATGAGCAGTTCTTC
-	-	TRBV5-1	TRBJ2-1	12	CASRERNNEQFF	TGCGCCAGCAGGGAACGGAACAATGAGCAGTTCTTC
TRBD1	-	TRBV28	TRBJ1-6	14	CASTSDRVNSPLHF	TGTGCCAGCACCTCGGACAGGGTAAATTCACCCCTCCACTTT
-	-	TRBV7-8	TRBJ1-2	14	CASSLGTANYGYTF	TGTGCCAGCAGCTTAGGTACAGCCAACTATGGCTACACCTTC
-	-	TRBV9	TRBJ1-2	15	CASSARQDRGYGYTF	TGTGCCAGCAGCGCGAGACAGGATAGAGGCTATGGCTACACCTTC
-	-	TRBV29-1	TRBJ1-2	11	CSAGEDYGYTF	TGCAGCGCCGGGGAGGACTATGGCTACACCTTC
TRBD2	-	TRBV19	TRBJ2-1	15	CASGLTSGIYNEQFF	TGTGCCAGTGGATTGACTAGCGGGATCTACAATGAGCAGTTCTTC
TRBD2	few	TRBV29-1	TRBJ2-1	17	CSVEDGRGARTFDEQFF	TGCAGCGTTGAAGATGGGAGGGGCGCCCGGACCTTCGATGAGCAGTTCTTC
TRBD1	-	TRBV7-9	TRBJ2-2	16	CASSPGTGGISGELFF	TGTGCCAGCAGCCCCGGGACAGGGGGCATTAGCGGGGAGCTGTTTTTT
TRBD1	medium-sized	TRBV15	TRBJ1-5	14	CATSRDRGNQPQHF	TGTGCCACCAGCAGGGACAGGGGGAATCAGCCCCAGCATTTT
-	few	TRBV28	TRBJ2-7	13	CASSLGAWDEQYF	TGTGCCAGCAGTTTAGGGGCTTGGGACGAGCAGTACTTC
-	once	TRBV11-3	TRBJ1-5	14	CASSRRETYQPQHF	TGTGCCAGCAGCCGCCGGGAAACCTATCAGCCCCAGCATTTT
-	-	TRBV2	TRBJ1-5	14	CASSEATGLEPQHF	TGTGCCAGCAGTGAAGCGACGGGCCTGGAGCCCCAGCATTTT
-	medium-sized	TRBV18	TRBJ1-1	12	CASSPIQEEAFF	TGTGCCAGCTCACCAATCCAGGAAGAAGCTTTCTTT
-	-	TRBV9	TRBJ1-3	16	CASSVGGRRSGNTIYF	TGTGCCAGCAGCGTTGGCGGACGGAGATCTGGAAACACCATATATTTT
TRBD1	-	TRBV6-5	TRBJ1-2	14	CASSPGTGYYGYTF	TGTGCCAGCAGTCCCGGGACAGGGTACTATGGCTACACCTTC
TRBD1	-	TRBV7-9	TRBJ2-6	14	CASSDRAGANVLTF	TGTGCCAGCAGCGACAGGGCTGGGGCCAACGTCCTGACTTTC
-	-	TRBV7-9	TRBJ2-1	15	CASRDRRAFYNEQFF	TGTGCCAGCAGGGACCGGAGGGCCTTCTACAATGAGCAGTTCTTC
TRBD1	-	TRBV7-2	TRBJ2-7	14	CASSFTGGGYEQYF	TGTGCCAGCAGCTTCACAGGGGGCGGATACGAGCAGTACTTC
-	-	TRBV6-6	TRBJ2-7	15	CASRARDGSSYEQYF	TGTGCCAGCAGGGCGAGGGACGGTAGCTCCTACGAGCAGTACTTC
-	once	TRBV28	TRBJ1-4	12	CASREGIEKLFF	TGTGCCAGCAGGGAGGGGATTGAAAAACTGTTTTTT
TRBD1	-	TRBV7-9	TRBJ1-1	15	CASSLVGTENTEAFF	TGTGCCAGCAGCTTAGTTGGGACAGAGAACACTGAAGCTTTCTTT
-	-	TRBV6-6	TRBJ2-3	15	CASSRRTEAGDTQYF	TGTGCCAGCAGCCGACGTACAGAAGCCGGTGATACGCAGTATTTT
TRBD2	-	TRBV30	TRBJ2-3	16	CAWNFGGSASTDTQYF	TGTGCCTGGAATTTCGGCGGGAGCGCTAGCACAGATACGCAGTATTTT
-	-	TRBV7-9	TRBJ1-5	16	CASSLEPKYSNQPQHF	TGTGCCAGCAGCTTAGAACCTAAGTATAGCAATCAGCCCCAGCATTTT
-	-	TRBV18	TRBJ1-5	13	CASSPQSNQPQHF	TGTGCCAGCTCACCACAGAGCAATCAGCCCCAGCATTTT
TRBD2	few	TRBV6-5	TRBJ2-3	16	CASSYSLAGSTDTQYF	TGTGCCAGCAGTTACTCACTAGCGGGTAGCACAGATACGCAGTATTTT
TRBD1	once	TRBV5-6	TRBJ2-4	16	CASSSGQTLAKNIQYF	TGTGCCAGCAGCTCGGGACAGACTCTAGCCAAAAACATTCAGTACTTC